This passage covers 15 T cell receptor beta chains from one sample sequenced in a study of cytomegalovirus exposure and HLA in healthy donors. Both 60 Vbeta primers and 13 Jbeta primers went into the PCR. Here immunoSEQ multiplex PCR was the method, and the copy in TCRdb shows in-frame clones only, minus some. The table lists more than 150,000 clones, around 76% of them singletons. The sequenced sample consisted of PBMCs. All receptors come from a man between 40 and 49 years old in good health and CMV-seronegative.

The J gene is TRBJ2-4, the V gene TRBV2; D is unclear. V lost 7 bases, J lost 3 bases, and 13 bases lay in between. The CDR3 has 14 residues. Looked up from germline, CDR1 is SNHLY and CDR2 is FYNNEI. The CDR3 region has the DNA TGTGCCAGCAAGAAGGAGTCGGGCAAAAACATTCAGTACTTC. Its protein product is CASKKESGKNIQYF.

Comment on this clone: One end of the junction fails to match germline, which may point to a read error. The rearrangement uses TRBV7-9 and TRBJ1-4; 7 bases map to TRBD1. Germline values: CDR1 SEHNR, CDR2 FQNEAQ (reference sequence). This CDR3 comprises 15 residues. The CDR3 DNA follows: TGTTCCAGCAGCTTAGGGGGACAGAATAATGAAAAACTGTTTTTT. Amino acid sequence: CSSSLGGQNNEKLFF. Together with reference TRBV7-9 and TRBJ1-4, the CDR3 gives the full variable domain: DTGVSQNPRHKITKRGQNVTFRCDPISEHNRLYWYRQTLGQGPEFLTYFQNEAQLEKSRLLSDRFSAERPKGSFSTLEIQRTEQGDSAMYLCSSSLGGQNNEKLFFGSGTQLSVL.

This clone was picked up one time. The CDR3 spells CAWRERLLSPLHF. In nucleotides, the CDR3 is TGTGCCTGGAGGGAAAGACTCCTTTCACCCCTCCACTTT. V gene TRBV30 combines with J gene TRBJ1-6; D uncertain. The CDR3 contains 13 residues. Trimming took 3 bases from V and 9 from J, leaving 12 bases between them. The germline V gene has CDR1 GTSNPN and CDR2 SVGIG (reference sequence). The full variable domain, in which reference TRBV30 and TRBJ1-6 provide the parts outside the CDR3, is SQTIHQWPATLVQPVGSPLSLECTVEGTSNPNLYWYRQAAGRGLQLLFYSVGIGQISSEVPQNLSASRPQDRQFILSSKKLLLSDSGFYLCAWRERLLSPLHFGNGTRLTVT.

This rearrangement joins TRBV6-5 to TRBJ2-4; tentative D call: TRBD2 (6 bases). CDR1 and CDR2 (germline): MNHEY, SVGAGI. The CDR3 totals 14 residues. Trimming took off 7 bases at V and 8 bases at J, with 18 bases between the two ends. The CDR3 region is CASTPPGVGDIQYF. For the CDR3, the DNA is TGTGCCAGCACCCCTCCGGGGGTAGGGGACATTCAGTACTTC.

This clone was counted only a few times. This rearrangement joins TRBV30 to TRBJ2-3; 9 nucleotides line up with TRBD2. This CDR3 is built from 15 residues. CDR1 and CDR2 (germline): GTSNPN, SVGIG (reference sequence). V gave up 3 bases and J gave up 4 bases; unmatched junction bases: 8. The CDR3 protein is CAWRIGREGADTQYF. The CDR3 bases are TGTGCCTGGAGAATAGGGCGGGAGGGCGCAGATACGCAGTATTTT.

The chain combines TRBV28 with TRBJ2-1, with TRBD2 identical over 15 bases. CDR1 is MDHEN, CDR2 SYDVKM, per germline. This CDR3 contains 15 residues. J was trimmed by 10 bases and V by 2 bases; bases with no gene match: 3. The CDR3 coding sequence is TGTGCCAGCAGTTTACCCGGGACTAGCGGGAGGGAGCAGTTCTTC. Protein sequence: CASSLPGTSGREQFF.

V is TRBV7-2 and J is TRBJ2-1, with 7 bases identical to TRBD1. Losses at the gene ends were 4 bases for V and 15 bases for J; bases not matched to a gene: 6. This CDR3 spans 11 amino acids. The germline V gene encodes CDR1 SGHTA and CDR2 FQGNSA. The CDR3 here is CASSSTGESFF. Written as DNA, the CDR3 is TGTGCCAGCAGCTCTACAGGGGAGTCGTTCTTC.

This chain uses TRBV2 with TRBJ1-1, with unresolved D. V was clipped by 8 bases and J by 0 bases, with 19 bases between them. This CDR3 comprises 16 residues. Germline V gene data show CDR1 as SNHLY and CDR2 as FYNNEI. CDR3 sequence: CASGGHLGRMNTEAFF. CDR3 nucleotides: TGTGCCAGCGGTGGCCATCTCGGCAGGATGAACACTGAAGCTTTCTTT.

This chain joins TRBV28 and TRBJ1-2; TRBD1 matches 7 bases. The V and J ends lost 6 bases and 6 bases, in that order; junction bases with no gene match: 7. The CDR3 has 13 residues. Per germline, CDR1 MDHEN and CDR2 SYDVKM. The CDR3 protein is CASSQDRLDGYTF. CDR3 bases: TGTGCCAGCAGCCAGGACAGGTTAGATGGCTACACCTTC.

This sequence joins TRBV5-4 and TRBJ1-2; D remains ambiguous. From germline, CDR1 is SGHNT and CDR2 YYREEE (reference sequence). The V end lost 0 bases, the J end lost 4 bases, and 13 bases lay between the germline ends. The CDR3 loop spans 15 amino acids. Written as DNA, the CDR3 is TGTGCCAGCAGCTTGGACCGGCAGGCTGGCTATGGCTACACCTTC. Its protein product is CASSLDRQAGYGYTF. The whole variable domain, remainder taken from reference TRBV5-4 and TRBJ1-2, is ETGVTQSPTHLIKTRGQQVTLRCSSQSGHNTVSWYQQALGQGPQFIFQYYREEENGRGNFPPRFSGLQFPNYSSELNVNALELDDSALYLCASSLDRQAGYGYTFGSGTRLTVV.

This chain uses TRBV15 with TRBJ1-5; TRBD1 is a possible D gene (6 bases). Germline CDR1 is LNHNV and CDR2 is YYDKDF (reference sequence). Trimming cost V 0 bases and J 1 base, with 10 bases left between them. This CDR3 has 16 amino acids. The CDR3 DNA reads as TGTGCCACCAGCAGAGATACGGGGACAAGCAATCAGCCCCAGCATTTT. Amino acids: CATSRDTGTSNQPQHF.

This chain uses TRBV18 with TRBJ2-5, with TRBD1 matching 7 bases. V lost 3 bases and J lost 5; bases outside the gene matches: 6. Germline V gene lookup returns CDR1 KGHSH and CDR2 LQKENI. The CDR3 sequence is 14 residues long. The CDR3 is CASSPRDRVETQYF. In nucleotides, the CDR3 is TGTGCCAGCTCACCCCGAGACAGGGTCGAGACCCAGTACTTC.

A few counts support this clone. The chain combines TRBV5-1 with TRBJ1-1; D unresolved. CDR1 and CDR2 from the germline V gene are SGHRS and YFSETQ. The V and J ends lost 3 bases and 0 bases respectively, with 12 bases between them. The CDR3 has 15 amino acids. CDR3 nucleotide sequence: TGCGCCAGCAGCTCCGGGAGGTACATGAACACTGAAGCTTTCTTT. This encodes CASSSGRYMNTEAFF.

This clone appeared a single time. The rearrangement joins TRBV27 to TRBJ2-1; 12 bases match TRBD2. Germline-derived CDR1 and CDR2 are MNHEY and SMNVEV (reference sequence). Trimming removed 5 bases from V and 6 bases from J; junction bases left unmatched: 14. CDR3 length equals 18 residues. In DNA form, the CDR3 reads TGTGCCAGCAGTCCTAAGGGGCTAGCGGGAGGGCCGCTCAATGAGCAGTTCTTC. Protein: CASSPKGLAGGPLNEQFF.

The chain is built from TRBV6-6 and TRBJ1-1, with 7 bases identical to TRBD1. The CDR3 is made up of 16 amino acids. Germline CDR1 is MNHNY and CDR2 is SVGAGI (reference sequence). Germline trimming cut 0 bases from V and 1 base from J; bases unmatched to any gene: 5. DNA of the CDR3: TGTGCCAGCAGTTACTCAAGGGGGCCCGGGAACACTGAAGCTTTCTTT. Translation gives CASSYSRGPGNTEAFF.